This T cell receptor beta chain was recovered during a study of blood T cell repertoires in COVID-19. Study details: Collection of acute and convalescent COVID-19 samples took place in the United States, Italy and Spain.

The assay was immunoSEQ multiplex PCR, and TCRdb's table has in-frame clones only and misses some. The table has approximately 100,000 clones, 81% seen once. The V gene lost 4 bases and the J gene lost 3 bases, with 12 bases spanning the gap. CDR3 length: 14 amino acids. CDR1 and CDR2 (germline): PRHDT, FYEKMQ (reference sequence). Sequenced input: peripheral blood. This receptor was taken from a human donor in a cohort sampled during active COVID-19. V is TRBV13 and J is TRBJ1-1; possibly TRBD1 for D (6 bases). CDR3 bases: TGTGCCAGCAGCTCGGGGGGCGGACACACTGAAGCTTTCTTT. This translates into CASSSGGGHTEAFF.